This TCR beta chain was sequenced in a study of T cell responses to AZD1222 COVID-19 vaccine. Turning to the study itself: Second-dose intervals near 4 or 12 weeks were combined. Study-wide results and limits: White British donors predominated, females outnumbered males, and clonal diversity was possibly underestimated.

Notes on this clone: Its antigen is currently unknown.

The protocol was immunoSEQ multiplex PCR, while the TCRdb copy is restricted to in-frame clones and leaves out a portion. Of under 200,000 clones listed, around nine tenths are singletons. The source was peripheral blood, collected on day 0 of AZD1222 vaccination. The receptor's source is an adult in good health.

DNA for the CDR3: TGTGCCAGCAGCCCAAGGACTACCGGCTACAATGAGCAGTTCTTC. Its protein product is CASSPRTTGYNEQFF. The V call is TRBV11-3, the J call TRBJ2-1, with a tentative D call TRBD2 (6 bases). The length of the CDR3 is 15 residues. The germline V and J ends were trimmed by 5 bases and 3 bases, with 14 bases remaining between them. Germline V gene sequence: CDR1 SGHNT, CDR2 YENEEA.